The clone carrying this T cell receptor (beta chain) was counted many times. The junction differs from germline at one of its ends, possibly a read error. CDR3 regions were amplified by Arm-PCR using iRepertoire HTBI primers to build TCR beta libraries. TCRdb recomputed calls from the multiplex PCR reads with MiXCR, one row per CDR3 protein. The repertoire has under 450,000 distinct CDR3 sequences, around 11% of them found once; the top ten carry approximately 19%. Indicated time point: newly diagnosed GD, antithyroid drugs for less than 3 months. After RNA was extracted from PBMCs, the TCR library was made from it. CDR1 and CDR2 (germline): SGHRS, YFSETQ. The CDR3 runs to 16 residues. This record comes from a study of regulatory T cells in long-lasting Graves disease. This sample also belongs to another study, concerning T cells in Graves' hyperthyroidism and ophthalmopathy.

The specimen was peripheral blood mononuclear cells (PBMCs), collected at new diagnosis, from a patient treated with antithyroid drugs. The origin of this receptor is a woman between 18 and 29 years old with Graves disease. This chain links TRBV5-1 with TRBJ2-1; 9 bases are shared with TRBD2. In DNA, the CDR3 is TGTGCCAGCAGCTCACCTTTAGCGGGAGTGGGCGATGAGCAGTTCTTC. Amino acid sequence: CASSSPLAGVGDEQFF.